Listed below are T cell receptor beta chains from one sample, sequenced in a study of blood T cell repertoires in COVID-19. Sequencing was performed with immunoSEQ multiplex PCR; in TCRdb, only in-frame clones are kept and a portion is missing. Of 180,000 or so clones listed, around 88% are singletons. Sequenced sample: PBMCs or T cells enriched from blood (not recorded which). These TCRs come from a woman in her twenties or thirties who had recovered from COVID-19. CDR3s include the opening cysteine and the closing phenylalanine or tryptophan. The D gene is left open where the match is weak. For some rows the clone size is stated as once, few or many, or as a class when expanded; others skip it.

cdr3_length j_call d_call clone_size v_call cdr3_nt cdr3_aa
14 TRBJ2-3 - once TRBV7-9 TGTGCCAGCAGCTCCGGACAGAGCACAGATACGCAGTATTTT CASSSGQSTDTQYF
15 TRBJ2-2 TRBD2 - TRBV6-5 TGTGCCAGCAGTTCTAGGACTAGCGGTACCGGGGAGCTGTTTTTT CASSSRTSGTGELFF
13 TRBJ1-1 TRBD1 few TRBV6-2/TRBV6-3 TGTGCCAGCAGTACAGGGGAGCGAACTGAAGCTTTCTTT CASSTGERTEAFF
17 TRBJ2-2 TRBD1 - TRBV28 TGTGCCAGCAGATCCCTGTGGGACAGGGGACGCACCGGGGAGCTGTTTTTT CASRSLWDRGRTGELFF
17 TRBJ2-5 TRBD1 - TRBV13 TGTGCCAGCAGCTTTTCCCCCCGTCCCGACAGGGAAGAGACCCAGTACTTC CASSFSPRPDREETQYF
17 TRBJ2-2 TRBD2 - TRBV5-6 TGTGCCAGCAGCTCCGATTCCAGGACTAGTCTTACCGGGGAGCTGTTTTTT CASSSDSRTSLTGELFF
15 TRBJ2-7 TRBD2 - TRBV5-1 TGCGCCAGCAGTACCCAAACTAGCGGCTCCTACGAGCAGTACTTC CASSTQTSGSYEQYF
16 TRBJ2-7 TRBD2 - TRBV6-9 TGTGCCAGCAGTTATTGCTCACTAGCGGGATCCTACGAGCAGTACTTC CASSYCSLAGSYEQYF
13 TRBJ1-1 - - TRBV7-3 TGTGCCAGCAGCCGTATGAGGGACACTGAAGCTTTCTTT CASSRMRDTEAFF
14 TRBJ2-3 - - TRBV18 TGTGCCAGCTCACCAGGAGCTAGCACAGATACGCAGTATTTT CASSPGASTDTQYF
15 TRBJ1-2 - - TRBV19 TGTGCCAGTAGTATAGGCGGGAGAGCTAACTATGGCTACACCTTC CASSIGGRANYGYTF
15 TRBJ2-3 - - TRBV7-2 TGTGCCAGCAGCTTACAGGAGGGCCGGACAGATACGCAGTATTTT CASSLQEGRTDTQYF
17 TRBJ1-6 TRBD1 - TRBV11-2 TGTGCCAGCAGCTTAGCTCCGGGACAGGGATTCAATTCACCCCTCCACTTT CASSLAPGQGFNSPLHF
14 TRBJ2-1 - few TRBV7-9 TGTGCCAGCAGCTTAGCGCGGTACTACGATGAGCAGTTCTTC CASSLARYYDEQFF
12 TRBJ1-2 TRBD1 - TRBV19 TGTGCCAGTAGCGACAGGGACTATGGCTACACCTTC CASSDRDYGYTF
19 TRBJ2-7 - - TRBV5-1 TGCGCCAGCACCATTATTTTTCTCAGGTCCCCCAGAACCTCCTACGAGCAGTACTTC CASTIIFLRSPRTSYEQYF
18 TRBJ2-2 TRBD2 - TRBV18 TGTGCCAGCTCACCGTTGGCCACCGGACTAGCGAACACCGGGGAGCTGTTTTTT CASSPLATGLANTGELFF
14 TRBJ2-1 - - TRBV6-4 TGTGCCAGCAGTGCGGCGGCCTTGGGGAGCGAGCAGTTCTTC CASSAAALGSEQFF
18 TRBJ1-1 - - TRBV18 TGTGCCAGCTCACGCGGGTCAGGTGCTCGAAATGGGAACACTGAAGCTTTCTTT CASSRGSGARNGNTEAFF
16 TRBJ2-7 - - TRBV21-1 TGTGCCAGCAGCAAAGTCTGCGTGAAAACCTCCTACGAGCAGTACTTC CASSKVCVKTSYEQYF
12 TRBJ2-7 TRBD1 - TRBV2 TGTGCCAGCAGCGGGACAGGGTACGAGCAGTACTTC CASSGTGYEQYF
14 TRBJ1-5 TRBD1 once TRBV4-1 TGCGCCAGCACAAGACAGGGGGTCGGACAGCCCCAGCATTTT CASTRQGVGQPQHF
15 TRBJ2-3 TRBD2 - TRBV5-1 TGCGCCAGCAGCCTAGGAGCGGGAAGCACAGATACGCAGTATTTT CASSLGAGSTDTQYF
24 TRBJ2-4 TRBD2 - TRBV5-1 TGCGCCAGCAGCCCCTTTCCCCGGGGGACTAGCGGGAGGGCCGGGGCCACGGCCAAAAACATTCAGTACTTC CASSPFPRGTSGRAGATAKNIQYF
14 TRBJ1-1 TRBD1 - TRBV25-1 TGTGCCAGCAGTGATTTCACAGGGGTCACTGAAGCTTTCTTT CASSDFTGVTEAFF
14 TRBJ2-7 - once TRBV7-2 TGTGCCAGCAGCTTATCAGGGCGATCCTACGAGCAGTACTTC CASSLSGRSYEQYF
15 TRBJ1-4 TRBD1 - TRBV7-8 TGTGCCAGCAGCCGAGGACAGGACCTTAATGAAAAACTGTTTTTT CASSRGQDLNEKLFF
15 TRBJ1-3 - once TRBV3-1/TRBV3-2 TGTGCCAGCAGCTCCTCATTGCACAGGGGAAACACCATATATTTT CASSSSLHRGNTIYF
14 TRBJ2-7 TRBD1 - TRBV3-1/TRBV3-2 TGTGCCAGCGGACCGGGACAGGCTGGATACGAGCAGTACTTC CASGPGQAGYEQYF
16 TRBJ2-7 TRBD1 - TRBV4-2 TGTGCCAGCAGCCAAGATCGTCCAGGGGGCATCGACGAGCAGTACTTC CASSQDRPGGIDEQYF
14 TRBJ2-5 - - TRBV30 TGTGCCTGGAGTGTTTCGAGAGGCCAAGAGACCCAGTACTTC CAWSVSRGQETQYF
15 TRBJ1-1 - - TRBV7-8 TGTGCCAGCAGCCCCCATGGAGGGATGAACACTGAAGCTTTCTTT CASSPHGGMNTEAFF
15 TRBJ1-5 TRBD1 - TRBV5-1 TGCGCCAGCAGCTTGGGGACAGGGGCCAATCAGCCCCAGCATTTT CASSLGTGANQPQHF
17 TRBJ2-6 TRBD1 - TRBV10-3 TGTGCCATCAGCGAGCCGGGACAGAGCTCTGGGGCCAACGTCCTGACTTTC CAISEPGQSSGANVLTF
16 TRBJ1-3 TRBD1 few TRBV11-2 TGTGCCAGCAGCCCCCGGACAGGGACGGTTGGAAACACCATATATTTT CASSPRTGTVGNTIYF
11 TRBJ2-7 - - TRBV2 TGTGCCAGCAGCCAACTCTACGAGCAGTACTTC CASSQLYEQYF
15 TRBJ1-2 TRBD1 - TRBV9 TGTGCCAGCAGTCTACAGGGGGACGTTAACTATGGCTACACCTTC CASSLQGDVNYGYTF
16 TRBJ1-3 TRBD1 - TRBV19 TGTGCCAGTAGTCGCCGGGACAGGGGCTCTGGAAACACCATATATTTT CASSRRDRGSGNTIYF
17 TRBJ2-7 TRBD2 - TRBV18 TGTGCCAGCTTAAACGAGGGTCTGGCGGGAGGGCCCTACGAGCAGTACTTC CASLNEGLAGGPYEQYF
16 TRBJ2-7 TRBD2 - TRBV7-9 TGTGCCAGCAGCCCATTCGGGACTAGCGGCTCCTACGAGCAGTACTTC CASSPFGTSGSYEQYF
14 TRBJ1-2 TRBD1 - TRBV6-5 TGTGCCAGCAGGGACAGGGAGACCGACTATGGCTACACCTTC CASRDRETDYGYTF
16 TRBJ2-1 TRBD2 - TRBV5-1 TGCGCCAGCAGATGGACTAGCGGAAATTCCTACAATGAGCAGTTCTTC CASRWTSGNSYNEQFF
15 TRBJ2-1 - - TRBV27 TGTGCCAGCAGTCTCTTGGGGGGTTCCTACAATGAGCAGTTCTTC CASSLLGGSYNEQFF
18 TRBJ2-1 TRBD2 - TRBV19 TGTGCCAGTAGTATCTGGACTAGCGGAGGATCCTCCTACAATGAGCAGTTCTTC CASSIWTSGGSSYNEQFF
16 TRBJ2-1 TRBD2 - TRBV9 TGTGCCAGCAGCGTAGCTTCTCAGTGGGGAGGGGTTGAGCAGTTCTTC CASSVASQWGGVEQFF
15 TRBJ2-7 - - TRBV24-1 TGTGCCACCAGTGACTCAGGGGTCTACTCCTACGAGCAGTACTTC CATSDSGVYSYEQYF
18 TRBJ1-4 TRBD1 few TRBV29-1 TGCAGCGTTCCCCCCTGGCGGGACAGGGGGCCGACGCCTGAAAAACTGTTTTTT CSVPPWRDRGPTPEKLFF
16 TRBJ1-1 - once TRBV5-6 TGTGCCAGCAGCCCAGACAGGACTCCCACTGTTTCCGAAGCTTTCTTT CASSPDRTPTVSEAFF